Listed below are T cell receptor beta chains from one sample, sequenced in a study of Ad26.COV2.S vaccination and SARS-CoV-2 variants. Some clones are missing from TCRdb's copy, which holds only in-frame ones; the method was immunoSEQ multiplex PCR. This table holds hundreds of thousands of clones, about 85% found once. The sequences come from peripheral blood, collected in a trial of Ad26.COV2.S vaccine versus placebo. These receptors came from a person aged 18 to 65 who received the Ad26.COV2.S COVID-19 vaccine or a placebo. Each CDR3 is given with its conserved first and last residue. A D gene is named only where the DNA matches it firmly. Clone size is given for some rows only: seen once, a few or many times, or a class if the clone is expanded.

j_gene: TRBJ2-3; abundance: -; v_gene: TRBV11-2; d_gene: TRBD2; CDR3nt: TGTGCCAGCAGCCCCGGGACTATCACAGATACGCAGTATTTT; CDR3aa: CASSPGTITDTQYF
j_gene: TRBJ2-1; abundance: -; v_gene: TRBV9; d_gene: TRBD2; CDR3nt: TGTGCCAGCAGCGTAGAAGGCGGGGGGGCCGTAAATGAGCAGTTCTTC; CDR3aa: CASSVEGGGAVNEQFF
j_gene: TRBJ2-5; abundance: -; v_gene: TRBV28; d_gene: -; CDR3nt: TGTGCCAGCAGCTCGTCAGCGGGCCCTCGGGAGACCCAGTACTTC; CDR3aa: CASSSSAGPRETQYF
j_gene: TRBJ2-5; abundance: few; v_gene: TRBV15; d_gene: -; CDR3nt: TGTGCCACCACCCTTGTCCGCGGGGCCCAAGAGACCCAGTACTTC; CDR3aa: CATTLVRGAQETQYF
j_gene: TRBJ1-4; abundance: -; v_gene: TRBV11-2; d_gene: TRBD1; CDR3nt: TGTGCCAGCAGCACCAGGGGGTCAACTAATGAAAAACTGTTTTTT; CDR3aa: CASSTRGSTNEKLFF
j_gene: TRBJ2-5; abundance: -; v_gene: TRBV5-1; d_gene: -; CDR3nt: TGCGCCAGCAGCTGGGGTCTGGGTTCAGAGACCCAGTACTTC; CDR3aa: CASSWGLGSETQYF
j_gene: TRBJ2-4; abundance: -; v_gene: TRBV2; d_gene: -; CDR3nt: TGTGCCAGCAGTGACGTCTCAGGGGACAAAAACATTCAGTACTTC; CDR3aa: CASSDVSGDKNIQYF
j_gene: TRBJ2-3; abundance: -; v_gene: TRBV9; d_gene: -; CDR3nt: TGTGCCAGCAGCCTGGGGACTAGCACAGATACGCAGTATTTT; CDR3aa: CASSLGTSTDTQYF
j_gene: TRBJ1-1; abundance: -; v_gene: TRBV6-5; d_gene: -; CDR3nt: TGTGCCAGCAGTTACGTCGCGTCTCCATTGAACACTGAAGCTTTCTTT; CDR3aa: CASSYVASPLNTEAFF
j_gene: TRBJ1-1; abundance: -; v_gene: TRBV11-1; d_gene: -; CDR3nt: TGTGCCAGCAGCCAACCCTTGAGGGCTCTGAACACTGAAGCTTTCTTT; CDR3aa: CASSQPLRALNTEAFF
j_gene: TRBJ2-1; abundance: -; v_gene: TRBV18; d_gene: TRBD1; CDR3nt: TGTGCCAGCTCACCATTTGGGACAGAAGGGCAGAATGAGCAGTTCTTC; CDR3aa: CASSPFGTEGQNEQFF
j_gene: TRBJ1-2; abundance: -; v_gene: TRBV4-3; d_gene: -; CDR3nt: TGCGCCAGCAGCCAAGAGTTTAGTGGTAGCTATGGCTACACCTTC; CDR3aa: CASSQEFSGSYGYTF
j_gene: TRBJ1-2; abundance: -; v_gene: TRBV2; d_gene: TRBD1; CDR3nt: TGTGCCAGCACGAGCCATATTTCAGGGGGTGGACTCTATGGCTACACCTTC; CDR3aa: CASTSHISGGGLYGYTF
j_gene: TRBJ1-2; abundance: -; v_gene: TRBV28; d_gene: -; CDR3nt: TGTGCCAGCAGTTTAAGTATTCAGGGCCCTGCCTATGGCTACACCTTC; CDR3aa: CASSLSIQGPAYGYTF
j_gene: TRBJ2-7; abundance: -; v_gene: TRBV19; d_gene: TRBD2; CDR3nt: TGTGCCAGTAGGCTAGCGGGGGGCCCGGGCTACGAGCAGTACTTC; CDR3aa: CASRLAGGPGYEQYF